One sample yielded the 20 T cell receptor beta chains listed below, sequenced in a study of regulatory T cells in long-lasting Graves disease. This sample's time point: persistent/refractory GD, antithyroid drugs over 5 years with positive TRAb. The TCR library was made from RNA that had been extracted from PBMCs in TRIzol. Through Arm-PCR of CDR3 regions and iRepertoire HTBI primers, TCR beta libraries were built. Via MiXCR, TCRdb re-called the multiplex PCR reads, giving one row per CDR3 protein. The table records about 430,000 distinct CDR3 sequences, 20% to 25% of them present only once. Sample: peripheral blood mononuclear cells (PBMCs), taken when the disease was refractory, from a patient treated with antithyroid drugs. These receptors were taken from a female donor with Graves disease.

Regarding this clonotype: This sequence may be a read error, since a much larger clone differs from it by one base. The chain employs TRBV6-6 and TRBJ2-7; D not resolved. Trimming left V 0 bases short and J 5 bases short, with 14 bases between. The CDR3 covers 15 residues. From germline, CDR1 is MNHNY and CDR2 SVGAGI (reference sequence). As DNA, the CDR3 is TGTGCCAGCAGTTACTCGGTCCAGTGGGAAGACGAGCAGTACTTC. Translated: CASSYSVQWEDEQYF.

This clonotype was found a few times. The chain is built from TRBV20-1 and TRBJ2-7; a possible D gene is TRBD2 (6 bases). Trimming left V 3 bases short and J 1 base short, with 13 bases between. The CDR3 runs 14 residues. Per germline, CDR1 DFQATT and CDR2 SNEGSKA (reference sequence). CDR3 in amino acids: CSARSGTSSYEQYF. CDR3 nucleotide sequence: TGCAGTGCTAGGTCCGGGACTTCTTCCTACGAGCAGTACTTC.

The gene calls are TRBV12-3 or TRBV12-4 and TRBJ2-1, with D perhaps TRBD1 or TRBD2 (7 bases each). Trimming pared 6 bases from V and 6 bases from J, leaving 21 bases between. This CDR3 spans 16 amino acids. This CDR3 reads CASSRDRPTSSNEQFF. CDR3 DNA sequence: TGTGCCAGCAGCCGGGACAGACCGACTAGCAGCAATGAGCAGTTCTTC.

Ten or more counts support this clonotype. The chain uses TRBV27 and TRBJ2-7; D could derive from TRBD1 or TRBD2 (5 bases each). Trimming stripped 10 bases from V and 2 bases from J, with 18 bases between. This CDR3 has 14 residues. Germline-derived CDR1 and CDR2 are MNHEY and SMNVEV (reference sequence). CDR3 sequence: CATKRSRGTYEQYF. CDR3 nucleotides: TGTGCCACCAAACGGTCGAGGGGAACCTACGAGCAGTACTTC.

In its sample, this clonotype was seen many times. This chain uses TRBV2 with TRBJ1-1, with D possibly matching TRBD1 (6 bases). The CDR3 totals 11 residues. CDR1 is SNHLY, CDR2 FYNNEI, per germline. Trimming removed 5 bases at V and 11 bases at J, with 12 bases between. In nucleotides, the CDR3 is TGTGCCAGCAGTTTACAGGGTGGCGCTTTCTTT. It translates to CASSLQGGAFF.

This clonotype was counted at least ten times. J is TRBJ1-2 and V is TRBV20-1; weak D call: TRBD1 (6 bases). CDR3 length: 15 amino acids. CDR1 and CDR2 from the germline V gene are DFQATT and SNEGSKA (reference sequence). Trimming left V 4 bases short and J 2 bases short, with 17 bases between. CDR3 bases: TGCAGTGCTACGGCCGGGACAACGGGAAACTATGGCTACACCTTC. Translating it yields CSATAGTTGNYGYTF.

This clonotype turned up a few times. V is TRBV20-1 and J is TRBJ2-7, with D perhaps matching TRBD2 (5 bases). This CDR3 region has 14 residues. Germline V lookup: CDR1 DFQATT, CDR2 SNEGSKA (reference sequence). Trimming removed 2 bases at V and 1 base at J, with 12 bases between. The CDR3 nucleotides are TGCAGTGCTAGATCAGGACTCCTATCCTACGAGCAGTACTTC. It yields the protein CSARSGLLSYEQYF.

The gene calls are TRBV5-6 and TRBJ2-2; 11 bases match TRBD2. Germline V lookup: CDR1 SGHDT, CDR2 YYEEEE. This CDR3 has 17 amino acids. J lost 2 bases, V lost 1 base, and 4 bases had no gene match. The CDR3 here is CASSLSSGRYNTGELFF. CDR3 coding DNA: TGTGCCAGCAGCTTGTCTAGCGGGAGGTATAACACCGGGGAGCTGTTTTTT.

This clonotype was seen repeatedly, ten times or more. V usage is TRBV12-3 or TRBV12-4 and J usage is TRBJ2-2, with D possibly being TRBD1 (6 bases). The CDR3 runs 13 residues. Deletions cut 3 bases from V and 5 bases from J, with 7 bases between. CDR3 region: CASSFTGTGELFF. The CDR3, as DNA: TGTGCCAGCAGTTTCACAGGGACCGGGGAGCTGTTTTTT.

The rearrangement links TRBV7-9 to TRBJ2-7; 7 bases agree with TRBD1. CDR3 length equals 16 residues. V trimming: 5 bases; J trimming: 2 bases; junction bases outside the gene matches: 12. Germline lookup yields CDR1 SEHNR and CDR2 FQNEAQ (reference sequence). CDR3 DNA sequence: TGTGCCAGCAGCACCGAGGTAGGGGACAGAACCTACGAGCAGTACTTC. Translated: CASSTEVGDRTYEQYF.

Only a few counts were recorded for this clonotype. This rearrangement joins TRBV4-2 to TRBJ2-2, with a weak D call TRBD2 (6 bases). V lost 4 bases to trimming and J lost 4 bases, with 13 bases between them. The V gene's germline CDR1 is LGHNA and CDR2 YNFKEQ. The CDR3 spans 15 residues. CDR3 loop: CASSRTGVSTGELFF. The DNA of the CDR3 is TGTGCCAGCAGCCGGACGGGAGTCAGCACCGGGGAGCTGTTTTTT.

This clonotype was recorded at least ten times. This chain uses TRBV6-5 with TRBJ2-1; D unclear. The CDR3 totals 16 residues. The germline V and J ends were trimmed by 0 bases and 2 bases, with 11 bases remaining between them. Germline CDR1 and CDR2: MNHEY and SVGAGI. CDR3 in amino acids: CASSYSTFRTYNEQFF. CDR3 nucleotides: TGTGCCAGCAGTTACTCGACTTTCAGGACCTACAATGAGCAGTTCTTC.

This rearrangement joins TRBV30 to TRBJ1-5; TRBD1 is a possible D gene (5 bases). CDR1 GTSNPN and CDR2 SVGIG come from the germline V gene (reference sequence). V lost 2 bases, J lost 5 bases, and 10 bases lay in between. This CDR3 has 13 residues. CDR3 in DNA: TGTGCCTGGAGTTCAGGGAGGGATCAGCCCCAGCATTTT. It is translated as CAWSSGRDQPQHF.

This clonotype has at least ten counts. The chain couples TRBV7-9 to TRBJ2-5; TRBD2 matches 13 bases. The CDR3 spans 16 residues. The trim removed 5 bases at V and 5 bases at J, leaving 8 bases unmatched. The germline gives CDR1 SEHNR, CDR2 FQNEAQ (reference sequence). The DNA for the CDR3 is TGTGCCAGCAGCGAAGGACTAGCGGGAGAGAGGGAGACCCAGTACTTC. This encodes CASSEGLAGERETQYF.

This clonotype was seen only a few times. CDR3 coding DNA: TGTGCCAGCAGCCTCGGGACTAGCGGGAGTAGGGATACGCAGTATTTT. Its translation is CASSLGTSGSRDTQYF. The genes are TRBV2 and TRBJ2-3; TRBD2 aligns across 14 bases. There are 16 residues in the CDR3. The V gene's germline CDR1 is SNHLY and CDR2 FYNNEI. J was trimmed by 6 bases and V by 6 bases; bases with no gene match: 8.

This clonotype occurred a few times. V gene TRBV18 combines with J gene TRBJ2-7, with D possibly being TRBD1 (6 bases). Germline V gives CDR1 KGHSH, CDR2 LQKENI. Deletions cut 3 bases from V and 1 base from J, with 13 bases between. The CDR3 runs to 15 residues. The CDR3 region is CASSPQGWESYEQYF. The CDR3 DNA reads as TGTGCCAGCTCACCGCAGGGGTGGGAGTCCTACGAGCAGTACTTC.

V usage is TRBV2 and J usage is TRBJ2-2, with 9 bases fitting TRBD2. The CDR3 loop spans 14 amino acids. Germline CDR1 and CDR2: SNHLY and FYNNEI. J gave up 7 bases and V 5 bases, and 5 bases lay outside the gene matches. CDR3 DNA: TGTGCCAGCAGTATAGCGGGAGAGAACGGGGAGCTGTTTTTT. It is translated as CASSIAGENGELFF.

Ten or more counts support this clonotype. The junction does not match germline at one end; this may be a read error. The V call is TRBV12-3 or TRBV12-4, the J call TRBJ2-1; 7 bases fit TRBD2. The CDR3 contains 16 residues. The CDR3 nucleotides read TGTGCCAGCAGCTTAGCGGGCGGCAGCTCCTACAATGAGCAGTTCTTC. Encoded protein: CASSLAGGSSYNEQFF.

CDR3 residues: CASSLSARKNSYEQYF. The CDR3 nucleotides read TGTGCCAGCAGCTTGTCCGCCCGAAAGAACTCCTACGAGCAGTACTTC. J is TRBJ2-7 and V is TRBV5-5; D uncertain. The V end lost 1 base, the J end lost 0 bases, and 14 bases lay between the germline ends. The CDR3 is 16 residues long. Germline V CDR1 and CDR2: SGHKS, YYEKEE (reference sequence).

The chain joins TRBV3-1 to TRBJ2-7, with 11 bases identical to TRBD2. The CDR3 is 15 amino acids. V lost 5 bases, J lost 6 bases, and 9 bases stayed unmatched. The V gene's germline CDR1 is LGHDT and CDR2 YNNKEL (reference sequence). This CDR3 is CASSTDIAGGTEQYF. The CDR3 DNA reads TGTGCCAGCAGCACTGACATAGCGGGGGGGACCGAGCAGTACTTC.